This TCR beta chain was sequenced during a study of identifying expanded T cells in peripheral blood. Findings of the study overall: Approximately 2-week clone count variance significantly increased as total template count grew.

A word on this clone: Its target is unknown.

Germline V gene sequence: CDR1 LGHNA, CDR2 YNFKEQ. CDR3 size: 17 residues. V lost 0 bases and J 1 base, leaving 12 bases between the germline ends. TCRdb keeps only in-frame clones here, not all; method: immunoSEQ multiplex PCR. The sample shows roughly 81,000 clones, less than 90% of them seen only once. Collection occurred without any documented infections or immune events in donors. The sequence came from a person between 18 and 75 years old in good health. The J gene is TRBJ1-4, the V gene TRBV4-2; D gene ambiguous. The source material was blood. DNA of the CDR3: TGTGCCAGCAGCCAAGAAGGACGGGTCGAAACTAATGAAAAACTGTTTTTT. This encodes CASSQEGRVETNEKLFF.